Described below is a single T cell receptor beta chain sequence and its context. The data derive from a study of T cell repertoires in cytomegalovirus infection. Overall study context: Both CMV infection and a matching HLA type were indicated by public TCR beta signatures.

Germline V CDR1 and CDR2: MNHEY, SMNVEV (reference sequence). The CDR3 has 16 amino acids. The ends lost 1 base at V and 6 bases at J; junction bases unmatched: 8. In TCRdb, the reads were re-called with MiXCR into one record per CDR3 protein. The sample includes around 550,000 distinct CDR3 sequences, about 26% of them seen just once. The chain joins TRBV27 to TRBJ2-1, with 8 bases aligning to TRBD2. The receptor was derived from a human donor in good health (CMV status not recorded). Some clones in this sample may be carry-over from other donors' samples. The sequenced sample was PBMCs. The CDR3 loop is CASSLYPGGPSNEQFF. In nucleotides, the CDR3 is TGTGCCAGCAGTTTATATCCGGGAGGGCCCTCCAATGAGCAGTTCTTC.